This T cell receptor beta chain was sequenced during a study of cytomegalovirus exposure and HLA in healthy donors. About the study: Researchers found that roughly 77% of just under 400 genotyped donors fell within the Caucasian-associated ancestry cluster. Study conclusions and caveats: A cluster of highly shared sequence variants was likely a sequencing artifact. Across HLA loci, a later analysis found differing TCR association rates, with DRB1 most and HLA-C fewest.

The germline V gene encodes CDR1 SQVTM and CDR2 ANQGSEA. Trimming removed 5 bases at V and 8 bases at J, with 21 bases between. CDR3 length equals 15 residues. Use of 60 Vbeta and 13 Jbeta primers characterized the PCR. The repertoire was sequenced with immunoSEQ multiplex PCR; TCRdb's copy has only in-frame clones and lacks some. The table has roughly 120,000 clones, less than 20% seen once. The donors gave bone marrow, and they were healthy. This clone turned up a few times. Its antigen remains unknown. This TCR was sampled from a woman aged 18-30 years in good health and CMV-seronegative. The chain joins TRBV29-1 to TRBJ1-4; D may be TRBD1 (6 bases). The sample consisted of PBMCs. CDR3 coding DNA: TGCAGCGTTTGGGGGGGCAGGGATCAGGGGGAAAAACTGTTTTTT. Amino acid sequence: CSVWGGRDQGEKLFF.